This T cell receptor (beta chain) was identified in a study of blood T cell repertoires in COVID-19. Study as a whole: Researchers got acute and convalescent COVID-19 samples from the United States, Italy and Spain.

In the original analysis: Researchers report that nucleated cell counts were estimated from reference gene primer amplification. Repertoires were generated with immunoSEQ multiplex PCR, while TCRdb's copy carries only in-frame clones and drops some. That table is the source of V, J and clone size, and D and trimming were worked out from the DNA. The sample yields 130,000 to 150,000 clones, about four fifths seen once. The ends were cut back, 5 bases at V and 2 bases at J, with 17 bases in the middle. The CDR3 contains 16 residues. Per germline, CDR1 SGHAT and CDR2 FQNNGV. Cohort 3 recovery required two negative PCRs, clearance, or symptom resolution.

The chain recombines TRBV11-2 with TRBJ2-3; tentatively, D is TRBD2 (6 bases). The TCR originated in a man in his forties or fifties who had recovered from COVID-19. The sample taken for sequencing was PBMCs or T cells enriched from blood (not recorded which). CDR3 residues: CASSLGTGRFTDTQYF. CDR3 nucleotides: TGTGCCAGCAGCCTCGGGACTGGAAGATTCACAGATACGCAGTATTTT.